This record covers a single T cell receptor beta chain. This record belongs to a study of CD8 T cells in Susac syndrome. The authors reverse transcribed roughly 0.45 to 1 ug RNA with random hexamers. TCR beta CDR3 was amplified by immunoSEQ multiplex PCR. This amplification extended across 54 Vbeta and 13 Jbeta segments. TCRdb itself ran the immunoSEQ multiplex PCR reads through MiXCR, one entry per CDR3 protein. The sample holds about 150,000 distinct CDR3 sequences; over 85% are singletons and the top ten take just over 0.2%. Germline V gene lookup returns CDR1 DFQATT and CDR2 SNEGSKA (reference sequence). V was clipped by 5 bases and J by 4 bases; unmatched bases: 6. This CDR3 region has 13 residues.

This TCR was sampled from a human donor with multiple sclerosis. The V call is TRBV20-1, the J call TRBJ2-7; 9 bases map to TRBD1. The specimen sequenced was CD8+ T cells from PBMCs. The CDR3 coding sequence is TGCAGTGCTTGGGACAGGGAAACGTACGAGCAGTACTTC. It codes for CSAWDRETYEQYF.